These 2 T cell receptor beta chains were sequenced from one sample in a study of blood T cell repertoires in COVID-19. The table came from immunoSEQ multiplex PCR; TCRdb's copy has only in-frame clones and leaves some out. This sample has about 29,000 clones; under 85% occur once, and the top ten carry roughly 7.5%. The material sequenced was peripheral blood. The source is a woman between 70 and 85 years old with active or convalescent COVID-19.

The chain links TRBV4-3 to TRBJ2-3; 7 bases match TRBD1. There are 13 residues in the CDR3. Germline-derived CDR1 and CDR2 are LGHNA and YSLEER. The V and J ends lost 2 bases and 9 bases, in that order; junction bases with no gene match: 5. In DNA, the CDR3 is TGCGCCAGCAGCCAACAAACAGGGGTCACGCAGTATTTT. This codes for CASSQQTGVTQYF.

In its sample, this clone is medium-sized. The chain links TRBV5-1 to TRBJ2-1, with 10 positions matching TRBD2. The CDR3 spans 14 residues. Germline V lookup: CDR1 SGHRS, CDR2 YFSETQ. The V segment lost 4 bases and the J segment 5 bases; nucleotides outside the gene matches: 3. The CDR3 DNA follows: TGCGCCAGCAGCCGTAGCGGGAGGAACAATGAGCAGTTCTTC. Protein: CASSRSGRNNEQFF.